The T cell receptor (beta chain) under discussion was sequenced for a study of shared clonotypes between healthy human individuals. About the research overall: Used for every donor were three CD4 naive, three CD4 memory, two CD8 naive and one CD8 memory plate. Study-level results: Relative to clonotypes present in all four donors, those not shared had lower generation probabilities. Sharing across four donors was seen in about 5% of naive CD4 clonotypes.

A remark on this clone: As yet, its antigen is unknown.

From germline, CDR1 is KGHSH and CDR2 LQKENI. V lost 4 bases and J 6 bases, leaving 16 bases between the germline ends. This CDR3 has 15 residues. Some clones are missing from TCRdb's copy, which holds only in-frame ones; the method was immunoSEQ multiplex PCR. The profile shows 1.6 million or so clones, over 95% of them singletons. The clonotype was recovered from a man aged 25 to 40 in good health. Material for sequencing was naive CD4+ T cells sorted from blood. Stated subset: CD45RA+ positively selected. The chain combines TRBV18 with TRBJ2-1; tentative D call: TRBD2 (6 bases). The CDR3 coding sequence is TGTGCCAGCTCACACCGGGACTTTGGCGGCAATGAGCAGTTCTTC. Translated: CASSHRDFGGNEQFF.